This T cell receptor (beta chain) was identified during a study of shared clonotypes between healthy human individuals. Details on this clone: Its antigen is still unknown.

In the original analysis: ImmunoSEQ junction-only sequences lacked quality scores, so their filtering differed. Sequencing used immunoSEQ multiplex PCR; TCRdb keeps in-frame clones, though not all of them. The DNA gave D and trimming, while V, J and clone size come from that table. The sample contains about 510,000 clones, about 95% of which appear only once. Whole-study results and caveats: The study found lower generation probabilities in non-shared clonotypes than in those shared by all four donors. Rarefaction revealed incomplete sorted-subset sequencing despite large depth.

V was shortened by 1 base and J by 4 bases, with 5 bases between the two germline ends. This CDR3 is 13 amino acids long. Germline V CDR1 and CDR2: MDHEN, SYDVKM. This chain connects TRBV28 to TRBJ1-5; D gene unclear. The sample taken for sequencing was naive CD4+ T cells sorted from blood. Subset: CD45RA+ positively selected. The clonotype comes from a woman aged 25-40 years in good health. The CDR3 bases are TGTGCCAGCAGTTTATCTGGGAATCAGCCCCAGCATTTT. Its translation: CASSLSGNQPQHF.